The present T cell receptor beta chain was sequenced within a study of patients and donors after allogeneic stem cell transplantation. The CDR3 consists of 15 residues. Trimming pared 0 bases from V and 6 bases from J, leaving 14 bases between. Germline values: CDR1 MGHRA, CDR2 YSYEKL. TCRdb analysed the RT-PCR reads with MiXCR anew, one entry per CDR3 protein. The table lists some 40,000 distinct CDR3 sequences, roughly 30% of them singletons. The chain uses TRBV4-1 and TRBJ1-1; D remains unclear. The sample consisted of blood, either unsorted or a sorted T cell fraction (not recorded which). This clonotype was obtained from a human donor who was either an allogeneic HSCT recipient or a stem cell or donor lymphocyte infusion donor (not recorded which). It is not recorded whose cells these are; they may come from a transplant donor. CDR3 loop: CASSQDRTRSAEAFF. The CDR3 region has the DNA TGCGCCAGCAGCCAAGATCGAACCAGGTCCGCTGAAGCTTTCTTT.